The sequence of this T cell receptor (beta chain) was determined in a study of blood T cells in healthy people across ages (dated by TCRdb to 2015 to 2017). Some background on the complete study: In model experiments, template switching captured about one uniquely barcoded TCR beta cDNA molecule for every two T cells. Age-related changes in TCR beta repertoire diversity were measured in the study by deep sequencing normalized with unique cDNA molecular identifiers. To avoid experimental bias, donors of different ages were randomly spread across the sequencing lanes. Two additional independent replicas of 1 million unique cDNA reads from the same blood draw were analyzed for two donors (one aged 18 to 30 and one aged 80 or older). The donors were divided into four age groups: young (average approximately 15 years), middle-aged (roughly 40), aged (roughly 60) and long-lived (82). Results the study describes overall, beyond this receptor: Total diversity estimates from one million sequenced T cells were considered lower bounds and underestimates. Conclusive comparison of naive and antigen-experienced compartments was prevented by the profiling of bulk unsorted PBMCs. Observed TCR beta diversity correlated strongly with the percentage of naive T cells measured by flow cytometry. The CMV infection status of donors was not known, potentially confounding age-related changes in expanded clonotypes. Observed TCR beta diversity per million T cells fell roughly linearly with age, and a significant reduction was already apparent by age roughly 40. Compared with the aged group, the long-lived group had more naive CD4+ T cells, fewer expanded clones and increased TCR diversity, a pattern suggesting age selection.

Library preparation used 5' RACE. A second PCR of about 6 to 12 cycles was run with a J-beta primer mix and a sample-barcoded 5' primer. A template-switch 5' adaptor carrying 12 random nucleotides introduced a unique molecular identifier onto each TCR beta cDNA molecule. Each sample yielded at least 3 million CDR3-containing paired-end reads. First-strand cDNA was synthesized from all RNA with the Mint cDNA synthesis kit, primed by a TRBC-specific oligonucleotide. Following uracil-DNA glycosylase treatment, all cDNA underwent a first 18-cycle PCR with the universal primers M1SS and BC2_uni_R. The paper's data handling went like this. Each sample was normalized by randomly selecting 1 million high-quality reads, each carrying a distinct molecular identifier. Instead of being binned into consensus sequences, reads with shared molecular identifiers were discarded. MiTCR, run with a Q25 quality threshold and the strictest error-elimination algorithm, handled CDR3 identification, clonotype clustering and error correction. Lower-bound total TCR beta diversity was estimated with a nonparametric unseen species model using Euler transformation. TCRdb redid the processing of the public reads, applying fastp at Q25 and MiXCR, and retained in-frame beta chains. Under each unique CDR3 protein, matching rows form one entry showing the most common genes and DNA. The V and J calls follow TCRdb's processing rather than the paper's. This sample gives over 1,500,000 distinct CDR3 sequences in total; about 39% of them show up just once. The ten largest clonotypes hold 23% of the sample.

With regard to this clonotype: It has no known antigen specificity. Base-call qualities are not available, and no considerably larger clone is one nucleotide away.

The donors were a few dozen Caucasian individuals from Russia, aged 6 to 90 years, who were systemically healthy. Around 10 milliliters of peripheral blood were collected from each donor into EDTA-treated Vacutainer tubes. Ficoll-Paque density-gradient centrifugation was used to isolate PBMCs, with at least 6.5 million obtained per sample. Trizol reagent was used to extract total RNA from PBMCs, with at least 5 micrograms per sample. The percentages of naive CD45RAhigh/CD27high T cells were determined by flow cytometry on a PBMC aliquot from every donor. Taken from the germline V gene (reference sequence), the CDR1 and CDR2 loops are MNHEY and SMNVEV. The CDR3 numbers 12 residues from cysteine through phenylalanine. Kept here is only the CDR3 DNA, which spans 36 bases and is read in frame from base 1. Between the V and J ends, shortened by 9 bases and 4 bases respectively, the junction contains 10 bases.

The clonotype comes from a human donor in good health. Sample: blood. This receptor chain uses TRBV27 and TRBJ2-1, with the D gene too uncertain to name. The CDR3 in this case is CASRLGYNEQFF. Here is the DNA: TGTGCCAGTCGACTGGGATACAATGAGCAGTTCTTC.